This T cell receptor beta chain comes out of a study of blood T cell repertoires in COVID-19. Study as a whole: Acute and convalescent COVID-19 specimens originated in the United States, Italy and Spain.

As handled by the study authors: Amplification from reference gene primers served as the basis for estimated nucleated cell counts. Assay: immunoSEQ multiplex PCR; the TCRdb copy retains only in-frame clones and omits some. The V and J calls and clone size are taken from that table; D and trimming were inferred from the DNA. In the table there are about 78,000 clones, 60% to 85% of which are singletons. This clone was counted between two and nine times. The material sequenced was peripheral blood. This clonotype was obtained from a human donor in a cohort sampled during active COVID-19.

CDR3 bases: TGCGCCAGCAGCCAAGTCAGAAAGGGGCGAAACACCATATATTTT. Amino acids: CASSQVRKGRNTIYF. This rearrangement joins TRBV4-3 to TRBJ1-3; TRBD1 might be the D (5 bases). The CDR3 length is 15 residues. Germline-derived CDR1 and CDR2 are LGHNA and YSLEER. Between the trimmed V and J ends, which lost 1 base and 5 bases, there was a span of 12 bases.